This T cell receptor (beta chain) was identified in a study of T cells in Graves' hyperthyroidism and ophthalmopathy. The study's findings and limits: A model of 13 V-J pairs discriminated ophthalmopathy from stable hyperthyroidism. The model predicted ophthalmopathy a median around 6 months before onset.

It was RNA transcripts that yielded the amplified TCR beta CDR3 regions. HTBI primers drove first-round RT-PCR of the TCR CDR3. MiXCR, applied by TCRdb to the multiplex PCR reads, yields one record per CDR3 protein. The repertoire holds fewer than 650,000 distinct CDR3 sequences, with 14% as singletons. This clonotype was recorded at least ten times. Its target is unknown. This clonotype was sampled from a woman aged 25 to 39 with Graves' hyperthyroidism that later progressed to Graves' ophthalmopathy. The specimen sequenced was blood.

The CDR3, as DNA: TGTGCCAGCAGGGCCCCCGGGGGAGCCACTGAAGCTTTCTTT. This codes for CASRAPGGATEAFF. V gene TRBV28 combines with J gene TRBJ1-1; TRBD1 is a possible D gene (5 bases). Germline CDR1 reads MDHEN; CDR2 reads SYDVKM. V dropped 6 bases and J dropped 4 bases, with 15 bases sitting between them. The length of the CDR3 is 14 residues.